The sequence of this T cell receptor beta chain was determined in a study of T-cell reconstitution after alpha-beta-depleted transplantation in children. Trimming stripped 3 bases from V and 5 bases from J, with 9 bases between. Germline CDR1 is SGDLS and CDR2 is YYNGEE. The CDR3 has 12 amino acids. A TCRbeta library incorporating unique molecular identifiers was prepared. MiXCR was run by TCRdb on the PCR reads, yielding one entry per CDR3 protein. The sample lists around 250,000 distinct CDR3 sequences; roughly 8.2% were seen once. To note about this clonotype: With a much larger clone just one base away, this may be a read error.

Sequenced material: PBMCs, mostly from graft donor cells, taken 180 days after TCRalphabeta/CD19-depleted stem cell transplant. The V call is TRBV9, the J call TRBJ2-7; D gene uncertain. This receptor was obtained from a male patient between 10 and 17 years old who had a stem cell transplant for acute lymphoblastic leukemia, so the T cells may come from the graft donor. CDR3 nucleotides: TGTGCCAGCAGCGGACACGACGACGAGCAGTACTTC. Translated, it gives CASSGHDDEQYF. Full variable domain (rest looked up from reference TRBV9 and TRBJ2-7): DSGVTQTPKHLITATGQRVTLRCSPRSGDLSVYWYQQSLDQGLQFLIQYYNGEERAKGNILERFSAQQFPDLHSELNLSSLELGDSALYFCASSGHDDEQYFGPGTRLTVT.